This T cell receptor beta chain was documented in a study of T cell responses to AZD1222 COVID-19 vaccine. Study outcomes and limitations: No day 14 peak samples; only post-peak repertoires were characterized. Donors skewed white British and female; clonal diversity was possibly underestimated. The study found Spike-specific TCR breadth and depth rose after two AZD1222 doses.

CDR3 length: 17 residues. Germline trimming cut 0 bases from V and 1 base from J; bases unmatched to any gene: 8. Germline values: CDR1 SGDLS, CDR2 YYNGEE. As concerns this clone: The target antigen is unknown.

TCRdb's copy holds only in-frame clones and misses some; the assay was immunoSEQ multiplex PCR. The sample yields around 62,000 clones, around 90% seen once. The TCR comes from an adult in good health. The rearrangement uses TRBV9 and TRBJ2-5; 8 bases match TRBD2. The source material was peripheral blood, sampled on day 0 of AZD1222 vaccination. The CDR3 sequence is CASSVGFGGGPQETQYF. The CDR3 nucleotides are TGTGCCAGCAGCGTAGGCTTCGGGGGGGGCCCCCAAGAGACCCAGTACTTC.